Each of the 29 T cell receptor beta chains below was sequenced from the same sample in a study of cytomegalovirus exposure and HLA in healthy donors. The PCR made use of 60 Vbeta and 13 Jbeta primers. Sequencing used immunoSEQ multiplex PCR; TCRdb keeps in-frame clones, though not all of them. The sample records approximately 100,000 clones, approximately 9% being singletons. Sample: PBMCs. The receptors stem from a man aged 45-65 years in good health and CMV-seropositive.

The rearrangement uses TRBV18 and TRBJ2-5; D is possibly TRBD1 (5 bases). In germline, CDR1 is KGHSH, CDR2 LQKENI. The length of the CDR3 is 15 residues. Between the trimmed V and J ends, which lost 0 bases and 0 bases, there was a span of 8 bases. The CDR3 here is CASSPPSRDQETQYF. The DNA of the CDR3 is TGTGCCAGCTCACCACCTTCCAGGGACCAAGAGACCCAGTACTTC.

The chain is built from TRBV10-3 and TRBJ1-5, with D possibly TRBD1 on 6 matching bases. The CDR3 is 15 amino acids. Trimming removed 7 bases at V and 0 bases at J, with 13 bases between. Germline V lookup: CDR1 ENHRY, CDR2 SYGVKD. The CDR3 region has the DNA TGTGCCATCACCGACAGGTTGGATAGCAATCAGCCCCAGCATTTT. Its protein is CAITDRLDSNQPQHF.

V and J are TRBV5-1 and TRBJ1-2; TRBD1 agrees at 9 bases. In germline, CDR1 is SGHRS, CDR2 YFSETQ. This CDR3 has 14 amino acids. V lost 3 bases and J lost 5; bases outside the gene matches: 5. The CDR3 loop is CASSSRDRVYGYTF. The CDR3, as DNA: TGCGCCAGCAGCTCCCGGGACAGGGTTTATGGCTACACCTTC.

This clone showed up just a few times. This rearrangement joins TRBV10-2 to TRBJ2-7; D gene uncertain. The CDR3 sequence is 14 residues long. CDR1 and CDR2 from the germline V gene are WSHSY and SAAADI. Trimming left V 3 bases short and J 4 bases short, with 13 bases between. CDR3: CASSEGGMKYEQYF. Written as DNA, the CDR3 is TGCGCCAGCAGTGAAGGCGGCATGAAGTACGAGCAGTACTTC.

This clone was detected only a few times. This chain links TRBV27 with TRBJ2-7; perhaps TRBD2 as D (6 bases). CDR3 length: 14 residues. The germline V gene has CDR1 MNHEY and CDR2 SMNVEV (reference sequence). The V and J ends lost 5 bases and 5 bases respectively, with 16 bases between them. The CDR3 DNA reads TGTGCCAGCAGTAGTGGGGGGTTCCCAGACGAGCAGTACTTC. Protein sequence: CASSSGGFPDEQYF.

The chain couples TRBV28 to TRBJ1-1; 9 positions match TRBD1. The CDR3 loop spans 15 amino acids. Per the germline V gene, CDR1 is MDHEN and CDR2 is SYDVKM. The J segment lost 4 bases and the V segment lost 5 bases, leaving 8 bases of the junction unmatched. As DNA, the CDR3 is TGTGCCAGCAGTGGCGCGGACAGGGGTAGCACTGAAGCTTTCTTT. Its translation: CASSGADRGSTEAFF. The whole variable domain, filled in from reference TRBV28 and TRBJ1-1, reads DVKVTQSSRYLVKRTGEKVFLECVQDMDHENMFWYRQDPGLGLRLIYFSYDVKMKEKGDIPEGYSVSREKKERFSLILESASTNQTSMYLCASSGADRGSTEAFFGQGTRLTVV.

This clone was observed a handful of times. The chain combines TRBV11-2 with TRBJ2-3, with 11 nucleotides matching TRBD1. Germline loops: CDR1 SGHAT, CDR2 FQNNGV. V gave up 5 bases and J gave up 5 bases; unmatched junction bases: 3. This CDR3 contains 14 residues. CDR3 sequence: CASSRTGGLDTQYF. In DNA, the CDR3 is TGTGCCAGCAGCCGGACAGGGGGCCTAGATACGCAGTATTTT.

The genes are TRBV12-5 and TRBJ2-7; TRBD2 aligns across 9 bases. CDR3 length equals 15 residues. The trim removed 1 base at V and 6 bases at J, leaving 7 bases unmatched. Germline V CDR1 and CDR2: LGHNT, FRNRAP. This chain's CDR3 is CASGLGLAEGGEQYF. The CDR3 coding sequence is TGTGCTAGTGGTTTGGGACTAGCGGAGGGGGGCGAGCAGTACTTC.

The J gene is TRBJ1-2, the V gene TRBV6-1; D might be TRBD1 (5 bases). Trimming pared 5 bases from V and 4 bases from J, leaving 14 bases between. CDR3 size: 14 residues. Germline CDR1 MNHNS, CDR2 SASEGT. CDR3 amino acids: CASSLGQGSYGYTF. CDR3 DNA: TGTGCCAGCAGTTTGGGTCAGGGATCCTATGGCTACACCTTC.

The V gene is TRBV10-3, the J gene TRBJ2-7; D remains unclear. This CDR3 contains 13 residues. Trimming removed 1 base from V and 7 bases from J, with 11 bases in between. Germline CDR1 is ENHRY and CDR2 is SYGVKD. The CDR3 nucleotides read TGTGCCATCAGTGAGTTCCGGCTAGAAGAGCAGTACTTC. Encoded protein: CAISEFRLEEQYF.

This clone was detected ten times or more. The chain has TRBV27 and TRBJ2-7; 10 nucleotides align to TRBD2. J was trimmed by 7 bases and V by 7 bases; bases with no gene match: 7. The germline CDR1 and CDR2 sequences are MNHEY and SMNVEV (reference sequence). There are 13 residues in the CDR3. CDR3 coding DNA: TGTGCCAGCATCCCGGGACTAGCGAGAGAGCAGTACTTC. Its protein product is CASIPGLAREQYF.

Judged by abundance, this clone is medium-sized. The V call is TRBV7-9, the J call TRBJ2-7; D gene uncertain. Germline V CDR1 and CDR2: SEHNR, FQNEAQ (reference sequence). The CDR3 runs to 12 residues. V was shortened by 4 bases and J by 2 bases, with 6 bases between the two germline ends. CDR3 coding DNA: TGTGCCAGCAGCTACGCGACCTACGAGCAGTACTTC. Protein: CASSYATYEQYF.

The chain links TRBV30 to TRBJ2-7, with 11 bases lining up with TRBD1. The CDR3 covers 14 residues. In germline, CDR1 is GTSNPN, CDR2 SVGIG (reference sequence). The trim removed 1 base at V and 4 bases at J, leaving 3 bases unmatched. The CDR3 reads CAWSADRGLYEQYF. CDR3 nucleotide sequence: TGTGCCTGGAGTGCGGACAGGGGGCTTTACGAGCAGTACTTC. The full variable domain, completed using reference TRBV30 and TRBJ2-7, is SQTIHQWPATLVQPVGSPLSLECTVEGTSNPNLYWYRQAAGRGLQLLFYSVGIGQISSEVPQNLSASRPQDRQFILSSKKLLLSDSGFYLCAWSADRGLYEQYFGPGTRLTVT.

This clone has more than one count but fewer than ten. The V and J genes are TRBV4-2 and TRBJ2-5, with unresolved D. V lost 1 base and J 1 base, leaving 10 bases between the germline ends. The CDR3 length is 15 residues. From germline, CDR1 is LGHNA and CDR2 YNFKEQ. For the CDR3, the DNA is TGTGCCAGCAGCCAAGGATCCCGACTCCAAGAGACCCAGTACTTC. Translated, it gives CASSQGSRLQETQYF.

The CDR3 loop reads CASSPGTSGRDKSFF. CDR3 sequence (DNA): TGTGCCAGCAGTCCGGGGACTAGCGGGAGGGATAAGTCGTTCTTC. J is TRBJ2-1 and V is TRBV28, with 16 bases fitting TRBD2. CDR3 length: 15 residues. The V segment lost 5 bases and the J segment 15 bases; nucleotides outside the gene matches: 10. The germline V gene has CDR1 MDHEN and CDR2 SYDVKM.

V gene TRBV15 combines with J gene TRBJ1-2, with D unclear. Trimming shortened V by 4 bases and J by 8 bases, and 14 bases separated the two germline ends. Germline V CDR1 and CDR2: LNHNV, YYDKDF (reference sequence). The CDR3 spans 13 residues. CDR3 amino acids: CATSINKGGGYTF. The CDR3 region has the DNA TGTGCCACCAGCATCAATAAGGGAGGGGGCTACACCTTC.

This clone showed up just a few times. This chain uses TRBV5-6 with TRBJ2-5, with D uncertain. The DNA end is a closer match to TRBJ2-7, so the J assignment may be wrong. From germline, CDR1 is SGHDT and CDR2 YYEEEE. There are 14 residues in the CDR3. The CDR3 protein is CASSLYISGDEQYF. The CDR3 region has the DNA TGTGCCAGCAGCTTGTACATCTCAGGCGACGAGCAGTACTTC.

This clone was detected only a few times. The same CDR3 arises from other DNA sequences in this sample as well. The V call is TRBV5-1, the J call TRBJ2-1, with 11 positions matching TRBD2. The germline gives CDR1 SGHRS, CDR2 YFSETQ. The CDR3 has 14 residues. Trimming cost V 2 bases and J 6 bases; bases outside gene matches: 1. The CDR3 nucleotides are TGCGCCAGCAGCTTAGGGACTAGCGGCAATGAGCAGTTCTTC. Protein: CASSLGTSGNEQFF. The variable domain in full, with the rest retrieved from reference TRBV5-1 and TRBJ2-1, is KAGVTQTPRYLIKTRGQQVTLSCSPISGHRSVSWYQQTPGQGLQFLFEYFSETQRNKGNFPGRFSGRQFSNSRSEMNVSTLELGDSALYLCASSLGTSGNEQFFGPGTRLTVL.

A few counts support this clone. This sequence joins TRBV7-2 and TRBJ2-3; D may be TRBD2 (6 bases). V was clipped by 7 bases and J by 0 bases, with 11 bases between them. The CDR3 length is 14 residues. Germline CDR1 and CDR2: SGHTA and FQGNSA. CDR3 sequence: CASTQRVSTDTQYF. The CDR3 coding sequence is TGTGCCAGCACCCAGCGGGTGAGCACAGATACGCAGTATTTT.

This clone was recorded a few times. The rearrangement uses TRBV5-6 and TRBJ1-2, with 9 bases fitting TRBD1. The germline gives CDR1 SGHDT, CDR2 YYEEEE. The CDR3 length is 15 residues. V shed 0 bases, J shed 5 bases, and the junction held 5 bases outside the gene matches. CDR3 nucleotides: TGTGCCAGCAGCTTGGGCGGACAGGGGAAATATGGCTACACCTTC. Encoded protein: CASSLGGQGKYGYTF.

The chain carries TRBV27 and TRBJ2-5; TRBD1 aligns across 7 bases. Germline loops: CDR1 MNHEY, CDR2 SMNVEV (reference sequence). CDR3 size: 15 residues. V dropped 5 bases and J dropped 2; count of bases not matched to a gene: 8. The CDR3 DNA reads as TGTGCCAGCAGTACCTGGGGGACAGTACAAGAGACCCAGTACTTC. Protein: CASSTWGTVQETQYF.

Comment on this clone: The sample carries other DNA sequences with the same CDR3. The V call is TRBV27, the J call TRBJ1-1, with 11 bases matching TRBD1. The CDR3 spans 15 residues. CDR1 is MNHEY and CDR2 is SMNVEV in the germline V gene (reference sequence). V was clipped by 4 bases and J by 3 bases; unmatched bases: 4. The CDR3 DNA reads TGTGCCAGCAGTTCCGGACAGGGGGCATACACTGAAGCTTTCTTT. Protein: CASSSGQGAYTEAFF.

The genes are TRBV6-6 and TRBJ1-1, with D possibly matching TRBD1 (6 bases). Germline CDR1 reads MNHNY; CDR2 reads SVGAGI (reference sequence). With 6 bases removed from V and 0 bases from J, the gap between germline ends came to 8 bases. The CDR3 totals 13 residues. CDR3 protein: CASRQGLNTEAFF. CDR3 nucleotide sequence: TGTGCCAGCAGACAGGGCCTGAACACTGAAGCTTTCTTT.

The V gene is TRBV28, the J gene TRBJ1-5; perhaps TRBD1 as D (6 bases). Per germline, CDR1 MDHEN and CDR2 SYDVKM. V lost 6 bases to trimming and J lost 2 bases, with 17 bases between them. This CDR3 contains 16 residues. CDR3 DNA: TGTGCCAGCAGCCGTACAGGGTCGGCAGGCAATCAGCCCCAGCATTTT. Translation: CASSRTGSAGNQPQHF.

The chain recombines TRBV15 with TRBJ2-7, with 14 bases aligning to TRBD2. CDR1 LNHNV and CDR2 YYDKDF come from the germline V gene (reference sequence). The CDR3 has 19 residues. V shed 8 bases and J 4 bases; nucleotides not matched to a gene: 19. The DNA of the CDR3 is TGTGCCACCCTTGTCTTCCCGGGACTAGCGGGAGTAGGCCAATACGAGCAGTACTTC. Its translation is CATLVFPGLAGVGQYEQYF.

In this sample, this clone turned up a few times. V and J are TRBV4-2 and TRBJ2-3; TRBD1 matches at 7 bases. Germline assignment: CDR1 LGHNA and CDR2 YNFKEQ. This CDR3 comprises 19 residues. V was clipped by 4 bases and J by 0 bases; unmatched bases: 16. In DNA, the CDR3 is TGTGCCAGCAGCCCCCCGCGAGGGGGCCTCTCCCTTAGCACAGATACGCAGTATTTT. Translating it yields CASSPPRGGLSLSTDTQYF.

This chain connects TRBV5-1 to TRBJ2-1; 8 positions match TRBD2. CDR3 length: 16 residues. The germline V gene has CDR1 SGHRS and CDR2 YFSETQ. V shed 0 bases, J shed 4 bases, and the junction held 6 bases outside the gene matches. The CDR3 sequence: CASSLDTGTRYNEQFF. CDR3 sequence (DNA): TGCGCCAGCAGCTTGGACACCGGGACTAGGTACAATGAGCAGTTCTTC. Combining the CDR3 with reference TRBV5-1 and TRBJ2-1 gives the whole variable domain KAGVTQTPRYLIKTRGQQVTLSCSPISGHRSVSWYQQTPGQGLQFLFEYFSETQRNKGNFPGRFSGRQFSNSRSEMNVSTLELGDSALYLCASSLDTGTRYNEQFFGPGTRLTVL.

The rearrangement joins TRBV7-9 to TRBJ1-1, with D maybe TRBD1 (6 bases). V was clipped by 8 bases and J by 5 bases, with 15 bases between them. The CDR3 sequence is 13 residues long. The germline V gene encodes CDR1 SEHNR and CDR2 FQNEAQ (reference sequence). CDR3 amino acids: CASSRDMVTEAFF. CDR3 in DNA: TGTGCCAGCTCCCGGGACATGGTGACTGAAGCTTTCTTT.

This clone was seen only a few times. V gene TRBV27 combines with J gene TRBJ1-5, with 8 bases that match TRBD1. V dropped 5 bases and J dropped 4; count of bases not matched to a gene: 4. There are 14 residues in the CDR3. Germline V gene data show CDR1 as MNHEY and CDR2 as SMNVEV (reference sequence). CDR3 region: CASSPGQGNQPQHF. The CDR3 bases are TGTGCCAGCAGTCCAGGACAGGGAAATCAGCCCCAGCATTTT.